The T cell receptor (beta chain) described here comes from a study of beta chain features in type 1 diabetes. As for the study in general: No patient-donor differences in age, gender, total cells or subset yield. Study observations and caveats: Type 1 diabetes patients showed a moderate but significant shortening of TCRB CDR3s in all four CD4+ subsets. A greater similarity of naive, central memory and Treg TCRB repertoires was seen among patients than among healthy donors.

This clone showed up just a few times. What it binds is unknown. Investigators reverse transcribed all isolated RNA, so they sequenced expressed TCRB transcripts. The method was immunoSEQ multiplex PCR; TCRdb's version includes in-frame clones alone and lacks a portion of them. The sample consists of 500,000 to 800,000 clones, approximately 13% of them appearing once. Trimming cost V 10 bases and J 7 bases; bases outside gene matches: 18. CDR1 is SGHRS and CDR2 is YFSETQ in the germline V gene. The CDR3 is 15 residues long. The TCR comes from a man aged 25-45 years with type 1 diabetes. The sequenced sample was naive CD4+ T cells from blood. V gene TRBV5-1 combines with J gene TRBJ2-7; 9 bases are a match to TRBD1. The CDR3 region is CALRPRDREDEEQYF. The DNA of the CDR3 is TGCGCCCTCCGACCGAGGGACAGGGAAGACGAAGAGCAGTACTTC.